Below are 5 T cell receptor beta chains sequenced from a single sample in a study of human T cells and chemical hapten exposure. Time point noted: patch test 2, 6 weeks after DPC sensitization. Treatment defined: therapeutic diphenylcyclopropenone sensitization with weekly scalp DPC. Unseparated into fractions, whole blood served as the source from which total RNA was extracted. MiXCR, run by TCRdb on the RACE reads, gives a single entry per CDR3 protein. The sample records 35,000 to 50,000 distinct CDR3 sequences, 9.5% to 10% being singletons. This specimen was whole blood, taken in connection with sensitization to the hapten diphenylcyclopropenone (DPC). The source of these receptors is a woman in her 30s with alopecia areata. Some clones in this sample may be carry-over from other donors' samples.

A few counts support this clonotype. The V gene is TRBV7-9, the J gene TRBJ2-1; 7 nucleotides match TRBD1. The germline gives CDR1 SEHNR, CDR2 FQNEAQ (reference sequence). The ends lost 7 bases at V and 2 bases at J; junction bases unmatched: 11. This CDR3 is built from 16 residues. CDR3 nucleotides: TGTGCCAGCACCGAAAGGGGGCTTGCAGCCTACAATGAGCAGTTCTTC. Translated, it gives CASTERGLAAYNEQFF.

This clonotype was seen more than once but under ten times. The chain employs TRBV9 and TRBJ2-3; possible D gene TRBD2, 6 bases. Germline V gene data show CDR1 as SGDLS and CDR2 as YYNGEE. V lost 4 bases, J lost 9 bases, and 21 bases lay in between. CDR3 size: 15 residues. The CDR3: CASSIRDSFGGTQYF. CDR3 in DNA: TGTGCCAGCAGCATACGGGACTCCTTTGGGGGAACGCAGTATTTT.

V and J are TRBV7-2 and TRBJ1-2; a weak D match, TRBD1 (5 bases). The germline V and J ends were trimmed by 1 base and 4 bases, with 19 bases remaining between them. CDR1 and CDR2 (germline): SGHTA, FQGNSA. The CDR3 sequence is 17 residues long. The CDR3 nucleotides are TGTGCCAGCAGCTTAGAGGGACGGGCGGTCCCCGTCTATGGCTACACCTTC. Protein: CASSLEGRAVPVYGYTF.

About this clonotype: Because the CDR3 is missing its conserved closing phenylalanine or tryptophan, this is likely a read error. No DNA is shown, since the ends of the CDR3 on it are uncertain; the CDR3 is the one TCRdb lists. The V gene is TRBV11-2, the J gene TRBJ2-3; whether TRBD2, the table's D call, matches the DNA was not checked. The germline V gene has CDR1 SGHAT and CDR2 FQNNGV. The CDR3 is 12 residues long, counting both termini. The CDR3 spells CASSLAGTSATS.

CDR3 in amino acids: CSGSQGFRLRVTPTDTQYF. The CDR3 nucleotides are TGCAGCGGTTCACAGGGGTTTCGTTTACGAGTTACCCCGACAGATACGCAGTATTTT. The chain has TRBV29-1 and TRBJ2-3, with 7 positions matching TRBD1. This CDR3 spans 19 amino acids. J gave up 3 bases and V 7 bases, and 25 bases lay outside the gene matches. The V gene's germline CDR1 is SQVTM and CDR2 ANQGSEA.